This T cell receptor (beta chain) was sequenced for a study of blood T cells in healthy people across ages. This clonotype was seen only a few times. Its antigen is undetermined. This CDR3 has 15 residues. Trimming took 10 bases from V and 3 from J; bases not matched to a gene: 11. Germline lookup yields CDR1 MNHEY and CDR2 SMNVEV (reference sequence). Study-level points and caveats: Bulk PBMC profiling left naive and antigen-experienced comparisons inconclusive. Age showed a roughly linear inverse relationship with TCR beta diversity per million T cells.

Next came a second PCR, run for about 6 to 12 cycles, which used a sample-barcoded 5' primer along with a J-beta primer mix. TCRdb processed the 5' RACE reads anew with MiXCR; each CDR3 protein has one entry. The table shows 920,000 or so distinct CDR3 sequences, with more than 35% occurring only once. The sequence was collected from a woman aged 60 to 75 in good health. This chain links TRBV27 with TRBJ2-4; TRBD1 matches 8 bases. The sample comprised blood. In DNA, the CDR3 is TGTGCCACCATCGGACAGGGTGGGGACAAAAACATTCAGTACTTC. Translated: CATIGQGGDKNIQYF.